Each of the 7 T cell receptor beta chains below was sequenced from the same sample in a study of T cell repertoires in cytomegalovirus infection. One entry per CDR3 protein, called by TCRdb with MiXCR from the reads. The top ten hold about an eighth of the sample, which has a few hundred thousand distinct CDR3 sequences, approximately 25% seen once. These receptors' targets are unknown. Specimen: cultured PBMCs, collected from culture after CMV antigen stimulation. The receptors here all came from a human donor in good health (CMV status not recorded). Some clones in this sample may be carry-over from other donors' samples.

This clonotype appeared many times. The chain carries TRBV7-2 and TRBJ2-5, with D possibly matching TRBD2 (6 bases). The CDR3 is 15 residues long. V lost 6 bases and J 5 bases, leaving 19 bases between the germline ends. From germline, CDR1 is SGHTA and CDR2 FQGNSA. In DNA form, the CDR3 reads TGTGCCAGCAGTCTACTACGGCGGGGCGCGGAGACCCAGTACTTC. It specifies CASSLLRRGAETQYF. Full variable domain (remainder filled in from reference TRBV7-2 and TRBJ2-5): GAGVSQSPSNKVTEKGKDVELRCDPISGHTALYWYRQSLGQGLEFLIYFQGNSAPDKSGLPSDRFSAERTGGSVSTLTIQRTQQEDSAVYLCASSLLRRGAETQYFGPGTRLLVL.

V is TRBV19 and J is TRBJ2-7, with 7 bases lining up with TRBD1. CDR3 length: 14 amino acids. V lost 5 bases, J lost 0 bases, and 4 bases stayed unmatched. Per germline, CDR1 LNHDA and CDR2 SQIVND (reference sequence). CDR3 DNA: TGTGCCAGTAGTGTCGGACAGGTCTCCTACGAGCAGTACTTC. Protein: CASSVGQVSYEQYF.

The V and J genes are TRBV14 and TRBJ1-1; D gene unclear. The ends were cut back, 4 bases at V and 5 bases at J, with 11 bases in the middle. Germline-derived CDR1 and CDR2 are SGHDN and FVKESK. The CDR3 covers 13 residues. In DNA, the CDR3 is TGTGCCAGCAGCCCCGGACGAGCTACTGAAGCTTTCTTT. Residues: CASSPGRATEAFF.

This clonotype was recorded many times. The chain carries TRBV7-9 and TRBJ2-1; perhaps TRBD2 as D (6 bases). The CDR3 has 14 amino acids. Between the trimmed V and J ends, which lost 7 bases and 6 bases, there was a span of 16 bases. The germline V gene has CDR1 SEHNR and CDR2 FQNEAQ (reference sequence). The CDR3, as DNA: TGTGCCAGCAACATGGGGCGGGACCCCAATGAGCAGTTCTTC. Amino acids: CASNMGRDPNEQFF.

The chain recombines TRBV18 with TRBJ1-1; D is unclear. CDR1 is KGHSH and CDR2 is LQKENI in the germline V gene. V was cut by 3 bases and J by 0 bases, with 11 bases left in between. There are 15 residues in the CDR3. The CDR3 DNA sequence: TGTGCCAGCTCACCGGTTGGGGAAATGAACACTGAAGCTTTCTTT. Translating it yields CASSPVGEMNTEAFF.

DNA for the CDR3: TGCAGTGCTAGAGGGGAGCGGGAGTTTTACAATGAGCAGTTCTTC. Protein sequence: CSARGEREFYNEQFF. The chain employs TRBV20-1 and TRBJ2-1, with 8 positions matching TRBD2. Losses at the gene ends were 1 base for V and 4 bases for J; bases not matched to a gene: 6. This CDR3 region has 15 residues. Germline values: CDR1 DFQATT, CDR2 SNEGSKA (reference sequence).

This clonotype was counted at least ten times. CDR3 residues: CASSLGGTSSNEQFF. The CDR3 nucleotides read TGTGCCAGCAGCTTAGGGGGGACTAGTTCTAATGAGCAGTTCTTC. This chain links TRBV7-2 with TRBJ2-1, with 8 bases aligning to TRBD2. Germline CDR1 reads SGHTA; CDR2 reads FQGNSA. V lost 1 base, J lost 7 bases, and 6 bases stayed unmatched. CDR3 length equals 15 residues.